This T cell receptor beta chain was observed in a study of spatial heterogeneity in lung cancer (dated by TCRdb to between 2018 and 2021). A note on the overall study: Samples were obtained from 70 to 85 patients with early-stage, untreated non-small cell lung cancer from the lung TRACERx cohort. Follow-up PBMC samples were sequenced whenever the samples were available, and the median time to follow-up was approximately 24 months after resection. Beta-chain transcripts were consistently detected in greater numbers than alpha-chain transcripts, which likely reflects a higher abundance of beta-chain transcripts. In the raw uncorrected reads, each unique combination of TCR and UMI appeared on average more than ten times. TCR alpha and beta repertoires were quantitatively compared across multiple tumor regions, matched nontumor lung and blood in non-small cell lung cancer. The study linked features of the TCR repertoire to counts of nonsynonymous mutations, which were determined by whole-exome sequencing of tumor tissue. Both alpha and beta chains were TCR-sequenced in samples taken at surgery, namely 220 tumor regions, 62 to 65 matched nontumor lung samples and 50 to 60 PBMC samples.

There are many counts of this clonotype. There is no known antigen for this receptor. Base qualities are not recorded, but no much larger clone differs from it by a single base. The meaning of the sample's time point label: blood at routine non-recurrence follow-up after resection. Whole RNA extracted from tumor and nontumor lung tissue, or from cryopreserved PBMC samples, was used for TCR sequencing without cell sorting. Only patients with enough RNA available from two or more tumor regions were chosen for TCR sequencing. CDR1 and CDR2, per the germline V gene, are MNHEY and SVGAGI. The CDR3 runs 15 residues from the cysteine to the phenylalanine. The kept DNA is CDR3 alone, 45 bases in frame from the first base. V ends up 6 bases short and J 3 bases short, with an unmatched junction base count of 6. Libraries were constructed by 5' RACE. Sequencing took place on a NextSeq 500. The TCR library protocol attached a unique molecular identifier to each TCR cDNA molecule to allow correction of PCR and sequencing errors. In the original analysis: TCR identification, UMI-based error correction and CDR3 extraction were all carried out with Decombinator tools. TCRs above a frequency of 2 per 1,000, corresponding to the top 1% of the tumor frequency distribution, were defined as expanded. Rényi diversity was computed with the R vegan package after subsampling each repertoire 100 times to 5,000 TCRs. To build CDR3 similarity networks, amino acid triplet string-kernel similarity was used, and CDR3s were connected when their pairwise similarity was above 0.82. Through fastp at Q25 and MiXCR, TCRdb rebuilt clones from the public reads, retaining in-frame beta chains. CDR3 protein duplicates are merged, each entry listing the most common genes and DNA. TCRdb, rather than the study authors, made the V and J calls. The sample table contains around 110,000 distinct CDR3 sequences; only one count was recorded for 10% to 15% of them. 15% to 20% of the sample belongs to the ten largest clones.

The full study reports these points: Comparisons of baseline and follow-up blood repertoires included only 15 or so patients. Ubiquitous expanded tumor TCRs showed up in blood more often at tumor resection than at routine follow-up. Confirming at a functional level the hypothesis that regional TCRs recognize regional mutations was considered to require additional single-cell paired TCR alpha and beta sequencing.

The sequence was collected from a male donor with early-stage non-small cell lung cancer. This chain joins TRBV6-5 to TRBJ1-2; 11 of the junction bases match TRBD1. The sequencing here drew on PBMCs, taken at follow-up. In nucleotides, the sequence is TGTGCCAGCAGATCCCGGGACAGGGGGGACTATGGCTACACCTTC. Translation gives CASRSRDRGDYGYTF.